The T cell receptor beta chain under discussion was sequenced for a study of blood T cell repertoires in COVID-19. Across the whole study: The samples span acute and convalescent COVID-19 from the United States, Italy and Spain.

Original handling: It was from reference gene primer amplification that nucleated cell counts were estimated. Only in-frame clones appear in the TCRdb table, and some are missing; sequencing was by immunoSEQ multiplex PCR. V and J calls and clone size are copied from that table; D and trimming were computed from the DNA. The sample shows around 170,000 clones, 90% to 95% of them seen only once. The count of this clone is one. This CDR3 region has 16 residues. CDR1 is SGHDT and CDR2 is YYEEEE in the germline V gene. V lost 2 bases and J 5 bases, leaving 17 bases between the germline ends. The genes are TRBV5-6 and TRBJ2-1, with D maybe TRBD2 (8 bases). This sequence originates from a man aged 45-65 years with acute or convalescent COVID-19. The sample was peripheral blood. The CDR3 spells CASSFFSGRGHNEQFF. The CDR3 bases are TGTGCCAGCAGCTTTTTTTCCGGGAGGGGGCACAATGAGCAGTTCTTC. Based on the CDR3 plus reference TRBV5-6 and TRBJ2-1, the full variable domain is DAGVTQSPTHLIKTRGQQVTLRCSPKSGHDTVSWYQQALGQGPQFIFQYYEEEERQRGNFPDRFSGHQFPNYSSELNVNALLLGDSALYLCASSFFSGRGHNEQFFGPGTRLTVL.